This paragraph covers one T cell receptor (beta chain) sequence. Its antigen is undetermined. The data belong to a study of cytomegalovirus exposure and HLA in healthy donors. Germline CDR1 and CDR2: SGHDN and FVKESK. CDR3 length equals 16 residues. With 4 bases removed from V and 3 bases from J, the gap between germline ends came to 17 bases. With 60 Vbeta and 13 Jbeta primers, the PCR was carried out. Repertoires were generated with immunoSEQ multiplex PCR, while TCRdb's copy carries only in-frame clones and drops some. The sample gives about 140,000 clones, approximately 80% of which show up once; 1.5% to 2% is in the top ten. General study findings and limits: The study labeled 150 to 200 TCR beta chains cytomegalovirus-associated. Because they were indistinguishable, some V segments, including TRBV6-2 and TRBV6-3, were excluded.

The chain has TRBV14 and TRBJ2-3; TRBD2 might be the D (5 bases). The specimen sequenced was PBMCs. The TCR originated in a man aged 40-49 years in good health and CMV-seronegative. DNA of the CDR3: TGTGCCAGCAGCCCGTCACGCGGGTGGAGTACAGATACGCAGTATTTT. This translates into CASSPSRGWSTDTQYF.